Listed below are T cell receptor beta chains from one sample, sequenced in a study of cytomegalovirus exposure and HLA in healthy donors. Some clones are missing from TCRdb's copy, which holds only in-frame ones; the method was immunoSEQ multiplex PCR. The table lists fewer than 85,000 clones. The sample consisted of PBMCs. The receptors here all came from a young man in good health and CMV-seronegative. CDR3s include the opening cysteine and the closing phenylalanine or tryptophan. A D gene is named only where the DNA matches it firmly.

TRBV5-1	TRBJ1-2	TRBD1	CASSLLGTGADGYTF	TGCGCCAGCAGCTTGCTGGGGACAGGGGCTGACGGCTACACCTTC
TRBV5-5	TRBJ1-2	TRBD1	CASSPAGTGGESRGYTF	TGTGCCAGCAGCCCAGCCGGGACAGGGGGCGAGTCTCGCGGCTACACCTTC
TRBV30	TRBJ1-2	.	CACLGVTYGYTF	TGTGCCTGTCTCGGGGTGACCTATGGCTACACCTTC
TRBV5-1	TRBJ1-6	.	CASSFSGGTMNSPLHF	TGCGCCAGCAGCTTTTCGGGGGGCACGATGAATTCACCCCTCCACTTT
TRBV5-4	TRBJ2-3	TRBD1	CASRSGTGGVDTQYF	TGTGCCAGCAGGTCCGGGACAGGGGGCGTAGATACGCAGTATTTT
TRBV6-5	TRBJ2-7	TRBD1	CASSETGSYEQYF	TGTGCCAGCAGCGAGACAGGGAGCTACGAGCAGTACTTC
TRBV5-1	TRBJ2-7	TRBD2	CASSLVAGGRAGEQYF	TGCGCCAGCAGCTTGGTTGCTGGCGGGAGGGCGGGAGAGCAGTACTTC
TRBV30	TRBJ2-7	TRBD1	CAWTRQGSVYEQYF	TGTGCCTGGACAAGACAGGGAAGCGTCTACGAGCAGTACTTC
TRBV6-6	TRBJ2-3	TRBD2	CASSEGTSGTDTQYF	TGTGCCAGCAGTGAGGGGACTAGCGGCACAGATACGCAGTATTTT
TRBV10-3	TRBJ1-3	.	CAISEWNREEVNTIYF	TGTGCCATCAGTGAGTGGAACAGGGAAGAAGTAAACACCATATATTTT
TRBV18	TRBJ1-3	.	CASSLLRGSGNTIYF	TGTGCCAGCTCGCTCCTCAGGGGTTCTGGAAACACCATATATTTT
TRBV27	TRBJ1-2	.	CASSFQAANYGYTF	TGTGCCAGCAGTTTCCAGGCAGCTAACTATGGCTACACCTTC
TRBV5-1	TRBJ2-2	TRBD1	CASSPSGQGAGELFF	TGCGCCAGCAGCCCCAGCGGACAGGGGGCCGGGGAGCTGTTTTTT